The 25 T cell receptor beta chains below were found in one sample sequenced in a study of OX40 agonist ivuxolimab in advanced cancers. Libraries were prepared by immunoSEQ multiplex PCR; TCRdb keeps only in-frame clonotypes and omits some of them. Seen here are 25,000 to 35,000 clones, roughly 83% observed once, and the top ten hold around 24%. The input for sequencing was CD4+ or CD8+ T cells sorted from blood, taken in a trial of the OX40 agonist ivuxolimab. These TCRs come from an adult with an advanced solid tumor such as melanoma, head and neck, liver or kidney cancer.

This chain uses TRBV11-2 with TRBJ1-1; no definite D call. The CDR3 is 14 amino acids. V lost 5 bases, J lost 1 base, and 11 bases lay in between. Germline V gene sequence: CDR1 SGHAT, CDR2 FQNNGV. The chain's CDR3 is CASSPTPGNTEAFF. As DNA, the CDR3 is TGTGCCAGCAGCCCAACCCCAGGGAACACTGAAGCTTTCTTT.

The genes are TRBV6-1 and TRBJ2-7, with unresolved D. The CDR3 length is 12 residues. CDR1 is MNHNS and CDR2 is SASEGT in the germline V gene. Trimming took off 10 bases at V and 2 bases at J, with 12 bases between the two ends. The DNA for the CDR3 is TGTGCCACCCAGAAGCAGGCCTACGAGCAGTACTTC. This encodes CATQKQAYEQYF.

This clone was observed a few times. The chain joins TRBV30 to TRBJ1-1; D is perhaps TRBD1 (6 bases). In germline, CDR1 is GTSNPN, CDR2 SVGIG (reference sequence). V lost 4 bases and J lost 2, with 11 bases in between. There are 13 residues in the CDR3. DNA for the CDR3: TGTGCCTGGATCAGGGGCTTCAACACTGAAGCTTTCTTT. Amino acids: CAWIRGFNTEAFF.

This chain links TRBV2 with TRBJ1-6; 8 bases are a match to TRBD1. CDR1 is SNHLY and CDR2 is FYNNEI in the germline V gene. With 6 bases clipped from V and 8 bases from J, the junction kept 9 bases outside the gene matches. The CDR3 covers 15 residues. The CDR3 sequence: CASRETGDQDSPLHF. The CDR3 DNA sequence: TGTGCCAGCAGGGAGACAGGGGATCAGGATTCACCCCTCCACTTT.

This rearrangement joins TRBV5-6 to TRBJ2-5; maybe TRBD1 (5 bases). Germline CDR1 SGHDT, CDR2 YYEEEE. The CDR3 consists of 14 residues. Trimming took 4 bases from V and 5 from J, leaving 15 bases between them. Here the CDR3 DNA reads TGTGCCAGCAGCCCAGGGTGGGGTGATGAGACCCAGTACTTC. This sequence encodes CASSPGWGDETQYF.

By share, this clone counts as medium-sized. One end of the junction varies from germline; a read error may be responsible. The chain joins TRBV4-2 to TRBJ2-1, with a weak D call TRBD2 (5 bases). Germline CDR1 LGHNA, CDR2 YNFKEQ. The CDR3 totals 14 residues. For the CDR3, the DNA is TGTGCCAGCAGCCTTGGACTGATCTACGATGAGCAGTTCTTC. Amino acid sequence: CASSLGLIYDEQFF.

This chain connects TRBV10-3 to TRBJ1-2, with D hard to call. V lost 0 bases, J lost 2 bases, and 16 bases lay in between. Germline lookup yields CDR1 ENHRY and CDR2 SYGVKD. The CDR3 has 17 amino acids. The CDR3 sequence: CAISESPIPTVNYGYTF. The CDR3 nucleotides read TGTGCCATCAGTGAGTCCCCGATCCCCACAGTCAACTATGGCTACACCTTC.

The rearrangement links TRBV27 to TRBJ2-1; 8 bases fit TRBD2. This CDR3 is built from 15 residues. CDR1 is MNHEY, CDR2 SMNVEV, per germline (reference sequence). Trimming removed 3 bases from V and 4 bases from J; junction bases left unmatched: 5. The CDR3 DNA reads as TGTGCCAGCAGTTTCGGGACTAGAGCGTACAATGAGCAGTTCTTC. It translates to CASSFGTRAYNEQFF.

The genes are TRBV28 and TRBJ2-1, with unresolved D. The CDR3 length is 11 residues. V lost 6 bases, J lost 10 bases, and 10 bases lay in between. Per the germline V gene, CDR1 is MDHEN and CDR2 is SYDVKM. In DNA form, the CDR3 reads TGTGCCAGCAGCGTCTCCCTGGAGCAGTTCTTC. This codes for CASSVSLEQFF. Filled out from reference TRBV28 and TRBJ2-1, the complete variable domain reads DVKVTQSSRYLVKRTGEKVFLECVQDMDHENMFWYRQDPGLGLRLIYFSYDVKMKEKGDIPEGYSVSREKKERFSLILESASTNQTSMYLCASSVSLEQFFGPGTRLTVL.

This clone has a handful of counts. The V call is TRBV19, the J call TRBJ1-1, with D hard to call. V lost 5 bases, J lost 1 base, and 8 bases lay in between. CDR1 LNHDA and CDR2 SQIVND come from the germline V gene (reference sequence). The length of the CDR3 is 13 residues. Here the CDR3 DNA reads TGTGCCAGTAGTCTGACCTGGAACACTGAAGCTTTCTTT. This translates into CASSLTWNTEAFF.

The chain uses TRBV9 and TRBJ1-1, with D unresolved. With 4 bases removed from V and 10 bases from J, the gap between germline ends came to 20 bases. The CDR3 totals 14 residues. Germline V gene lookup returns CDR1 SGDLS and CDR2 YYNGEE. CDR3: CASSLRPLSEAAFF. CDR3 DNA: TGTGCCAGCAGCTTACGGCCCTTAAGTGAGGCAGCTTTCTTT.

This chain uses TRBV10-3 with TRBJ2-3, with D tentatively TRBD2 (5 bases). The germline V gene encodes CDR1 ENHRY and CDR2 SYGVKD. The CDR3 covers 15 residues. V lost 0 bases to trimming and J lost 4 bases, with 11 bases between them. The DNA of the CDR3 is TGTGCCATCAGTGAGTCGTGGGAGAGGGCAGATACGCAGTATTTT. Its protein product is CAISESWERADTQYF.

CDR3 sequence reads: CASSMGPTGELFF. In DNA form, the CDR3 reads TGTGCCAGTAGTATGGGACCGACCGGGGAGCTGTTTTTT. J is TRBJ2-2 and V is TRBV19; D assignment may be TRBD1 or TRBD2 (5 bases each). The CDR3 has 13 amino acids. CDR1 is LNHDA and CDR2 is SQIVND in the germline V gene (reference sequence). Trimming shortened V by 3 bases and J by 5 bases, and 7 bases separated the two germline ends.

The chain joins TRBV21-1 to TRBJ2-3; the table's D call, TRBD2, was not checked against the DNA. TRBV21-1 is shown as a pseudogene. The CDR3 consists of 17 residues. The DNA of the CDR3 is TGTGCCAGCAGCAAACCCAAGACTAGCCCGCCAGCAGATACGCAGTATTTT. This sequence encodes CASSKPKTSPPADTQYF.

The table lists this clone with a count of one. The rearrangement joins TRBV6-5 to TRBJ1-4; a weak D match, TRBD1 (6 bases). Germline V CDR1 and CDR2: MNHEY, SVGAGI. The germline V and J ends were trimmed by 6 bases and 5 bases, with 13 bases remaining between them. This CDR3 spans 14 amino acids. For the CDR3, the DNA is TGTGCCAGCAGCCGAGGACAGCTCAATGAAAAACTGTTTTTT. It yields the protein CASSRGQLNEKLFF.

This clone is a singleton in its sample. The chain recombines TRBV25-1 with TRBJ2-5, with D unresolved. Germline CDR1 reads MGHDK; CDR2 reads SYGVNS. This CDR3 has 12 amino acids. V lost 6 bases and J 6 bases, leaving 11 bases between the germline ends. Here the CDR3 reads CASSPGGQTQYF. Here the CDR3 DNA reads TGTGCCAGCAGCCCGGGTGGGCAGACCCAGTACTTC.

The J gene is TRBJ2-3, the V gene TRBV9; TRBD1 matches 8 bases. Per the germline V gene, CDR1 is SGDLS and CDR2 is YYNGEE. The V segment lost 4 bases and the J segment 2 bases; nucleotides outside the gene matches: 6. This CDR3 region has 15 residues. CDR3 loop: CASSTGTGITDTQYF. The CDR3 region has the DNA TGTGCCAGCAGCACCGGGACAGGCATCACAGATACGCAGTATTTT.

The rearrangement links TRBV19 to TRBJ1-1; D is possibly TRBD1 (5 bases). Germline V gene lookup returns CDR1 LNHDA and CDR2 SQIVND (reference sequence). The CDR3 spans 14 residues. Between the trimmed V and J ends, which lost 5 bases and 0 bases, there was a span of 10 bases. For the CDR3, the DNA is TGTGCCAGTAGTCTGATGGGGGTGAACACTGAAGCTTTCTTT. It is translated as CASSLMGVNTEAFF.

This chain joins TRBV10-1 and TRBJ2-1, with a weak D call TRBD1 (6 bases). CDR1 is WNHNN, CDR2 SYGVQD, per germline (reference sequence). The CDR3 is 16 amino acids. Between the trimmed V and J ends, which lost 1 base and 4 bases, there was a span of 14 bases. The CDR3 DNA reads as TGCGCCAGCAGTGAGTTTGTAGGGGGTCCTTACAATGAGCAGTTCTTC. This sequence encodes CASSEFVGGPYNEQFF.

V is TRBV5-1 and J is TRBJ1-2; D may be TRBD1 (6 bases). Germline-derived CDR1 and CDR2 are SGHRS and YFSETQ. This CDR3 spans 16 amino acids. Trimming stripped 0 bases from V and 5 bases from J, with 17 bases between. The CDR3 region has the DNA TGCGCCAGCAGCTTGGATATAGGACAGCCGTTTTATGGCTACACCTTC. Its protein is CASSLDIGQPFYGYTF.

The chain couples TRBV27 to TRBJ2-1; TRBD2 matches 14 bases. This CDR3 comprises 18 residues. Germline CDR1 reads MNHEY; CDR2 reads SMNVEV (reference sequence). After removal of 4 bases from V and 9 bases from J, the junction contained 14 bases not matched to a gene. CDR3 sequence reads: CASSSYGTSGSRFGEQFF. The CDR3 DNA follows: TGTGCCAGCAGTTCCTACGGGACTAGCGGGAGTAGATTCGGTGAGCAGTTCTTC.

In this sample, this clone turned up once. J is TRBJ1-3 and V is TRBV4-3; D is unresolved. Trimming removed 0 bases from V and 3 bases from J, with 9 bases in between. Germline CDR1 LGHNA, CDR2 YSLEER. This CDR3 region has 15 residues. The CDR3 DNA sequence: TGCGCCAGCAGCCAAGATCGAGGGCTTGGAAACACCATATATTTT. This codes for CASSQDRGLGNTIYF.

The chain uses TRBV19 and TRBJ2-7; D remains unclear. Trimming stripped 2 bases from V and 3 bases from J, with 8 bases between. In germline, CDR1 is LNHDA, CDR2 SQIVND (reference sequence). The CDR3 consists of 13 residues. The CDR3: CASSIMASYEQYF. The CDR3 DNA reads TGTGCCAGTAGTATAATGGCTAGCTACGAGCAGTACTTC.

On this clone: The junction and the germline gene differ at one end; a read error may be behind it. The chain couples TRBV2 to TRBJ2-5, with 7 bases identical to TRBD1. The DNA end is a closer match to TRBJ2-7, so the J assignment may be wrong. Germline V lookup: CDR1 SNHLY, CDR2 FYNNEI. The CDR3 has 15 amino acids. The CDR3 DNA follows: TGTGCCAGCAGGGAAGACAGGGCTAGCTCCTACGAGCAGTACTTC. It yields the protein CASREDRASSYEQYF.

V gene TRBV11-2 combines with J gene TRBJ1-2; 7 nucleotides line up with TRBD1. J gave up 6 bases and V 4 bases, and 5 bases lay outside the gene matches. The CDR3 loop spans 13 amino acids. Germline CDR1 SGHAT, CDR2 FQNNGV. In DNA form, the CDR3 reads TGTGCCAGCAGCTCACAGGGGCCAAATGGCTACACCTTC. Protein sequence: CASSSQGPNGYTF.